Listed below are T cell receptor beta chains from one sample, sequenced in a study of cytomegalovirus exposure and HLA in healthy donors. Profiling relied on immunoSEQ multiplex PCR, and the TCRdb table lists in-frame clones only, not all of them. The sample carries under 200,000 clones, over 70% recorded once. The sequenced material came from PBMCs. The receptors stem from a woman in her forties or fifties in good health and CMV-seronegative. Both conserved end residues are part of each CDR3. Size is stated for part of the rows, as once, few or many counts, or as a class when the clone is expanded.

size	V	J	CDR3
NA	TRBV10-1	TRBJ2-1	CASSAAGTGLNEQFF
few	TRBV5-1	TRBJ2-3	CASSLDPGGQDTQYF
NA	TRBV9	TRBJ1-2	CASSARGQGAGGYTF
NA	TRBV28	TRBJ2-3	CASSRSLSADTQYF
NA	TRBV5-1	TRBJ2-7	CASSLDGDSYEQYF
NA	TRBV5-6	TRBJ2-5	CASSFRDSSLVETQYF
NA	TRBV7-5	TRBJ1-5	CARSQRWGTDSNQPQHF
NA	TRBV6-5	TRBJ2-7	CASSPRVRYEQYF
NA	TRBV6-1	TRBJ1-2	CASRDTYGYTF
NA	TRBV7-3	TRBJ1-1	CASSLTGQGGNTEAFF
NA	TRBV19	TRBJ1-1	CASSLRTGDGIRDTEAFF
NA	TRBV9	TRBJ1-4	CASSRDRGNEKLFF
NA	TRBV7-2	TRBJ1-4	CASSARSQEKLFF
NA	TRBV28	TRBJ1-5	CASSKTLQRNQPQHF
NA	TRBV7-2	TRBJ1-5	CASSSQGSQPQHF